A single sample gave rise to the 20 T cell receptor beta chains below, sequenced in a study of shared clonotypes between healthy human individuals. Clones were read by immunoSEQ multiplex PCR, and TCRdb kept only the in-frame ones, dropping some. The sample lists about 2 million clones; around 95% were seen once. The sample consisted of naive CD4+ T cells sorted from blood. Subset described: CD45RA+ positively selected. Receptor source: a man aged 18 to 29 in good health.

For the CDR3, the DNA is TGTGCCAGCAGCGTAACCGGACAGGCGAACACTGAAGCTTTCTTT. Amino acid sequence: CASSVTGQANTEAFF. The chain links TRBV7-9 to TRBJ1-1, with 7 bases that match TRBD1. CDR1 SEHNR and CDR2 FQNEAQ come from the germline V gene (reference sequence). The CDR3 has 15 amino acids. V lost 5 bases to trimming and J lost 1 base; unmatched junction nucleotides: 7.

This chain joins TRBV6-1 and TRBJ2-1; 7 nucleotides agree with TRBD2. Germline CDR1 MNHNS, CDR2 SASEGT. The J segment lost 0 bases and the V segment lost 3 bases, leaving 2 bases of the junction unmatched. The CDR3 totals 15 residues. CDR3 sequence reads: CASSEERGSYNEQFF. CDR3 bases: TGTGCCAGCAGTGAGGAGCGGGGCTCCTACAATGAGCAGTTCTTC.

The V and J genes are TRBV28 and TRBJ2-7, with D perhaps matching TRBD1 or TRBD2 (5 bases each). The germline V gene has CDR1 MDHEN and CDR2 SYDVKM. This CDR3 has 13 amino acids. Trimming removed 3 bases from V and 3 bases from J, with 9 bases in between. This CDR3 reads CASSFFGGYEQYF. The CDR3 coding sequence is TGTGCCAGCAGTTTCTTTGGGGGCTACGAGCAGTACTTC. Supplemented by reference TRBV28 and TRBJ2-7, the full variable domain reads DVKVTQSSRYLVKRTGEKVFLECVQDMDHENMFWYRQDPGLGLRLIYFSYDVKMKEKGDIPEGYSVSREKKERFSLILESASTNQTSMYLCASSFFGGYEQYFGPGTRLTVT.

V and J are TRBV2 and TRBJ2-2; no clear D. Per the germline V gene, CDR1 is SNHLY and CDR2 is FYNNEI. This CDR3 has 14 residues. Trimming pared 7 bases from V and 1 base from J, leaving 10 bases between. The CDR3 DNA is TGTGCCAGCACTGGCAGCCAGAACACCGGGGAGCTGTTTTTT. This codes for CASTGSQNTGELFF. Variable domain in full (rest from reference TRBV2 and TRBJ2-2): EPEVTQTPSHQVTQMGQEVILRCVPISNHLYFYWYRQILGQKVEFLVSFYNNEISEKSEIFDDQFSVERPDGSNFTLKIRSTKLEDSAMYFCASTGSQNTGELFFGEGSRLTVL.

The chain joins TRBV7-9 to TRBJ2-7; D ambiguous. The germline V gene encodes CDR1 SEHNR and CDR2 FQNEAQ (reference sequence). Trimming left V 6 bases short and J 3 bases short, with 15 bases between. CDR3 length: 14 residues. CDR3 region: CASSDRTHNYEQYF. CDR3 bases: TGTGCCAGCAGTGACCGGACCCATAACTACGAGCAGTACTTC.

The chain joins TRBV6-5 to TRBJ2-1; TRBD2 agrees at 9 bases. The J segment lost 10 bases and the V segment lost 0 bases, leaving 10 bases of the junction unmatched. CDR1 and CDR2 (germline): MNHEY, SVGAGI. The CDR3 is 16 amino acids. The CDR3: CASSYSILAGVWEQFF. The CDR3 bases are TGTGCCAGCAGTTACTCGATTTTAGCGGGAGTATGGGAGCAGTTCTTC.

J is TRBJ2-7 and V is TRBV7-9, with D maybe TRBD1 (5 bases). With 8 bases removed from V and 4 bases from J, the gap between germline ends came to 12 bases. Germline values: CDR1 SEHNR, CDR2 FQNEAQ (reference sequence). The length of the CDR3 is 12 residues. The CDR3 DNA reads as TGTGCCAGCGTTGACAGTTATTACGAGCAGTACTTC. The encoded protein is CASVDSYYEQYF.

The CDR3 here is CASSLAGQDPYEQYF. Here the CDR3 DNA reads TGTGCCAGCAGCTTAGCGGGACAGGACCCCTACGAGCAGTACTTC. The V and J genes are TRBV7-2 and TRBJ2-7, with 8 bases lining up with TRBD1. This CDR3 has 15 residues. Germline loops: CDR1 SGHTA, CDR2 FQGNSA. Losses at the gene ends were 0 bases for V and 2 bases for J; bases not matched to a gene: 3.

The chain recombines TRBV6-6 with TRBJ2-5; D uncertain. The V end was cut by 7 bases, the J end by 5 bases, with 23 bases between. The CDR3 is made up of 16 amino acids. Germline loops: CDR1 MNHNY, CDR2 SVGAGI (reference sequence). The CDR3 spells CASIPHGGYRLETQYF. DNA for the CDR3: TGTGCCAGCATCCCCCACGGTGGATACAGATTGGAGACCCAGTACTTC.

The chain combines TRBV2 with TRBJ1-2, with 9 bases fitting TRBD1. Germline V gives CDR1 SNHLY, CDR2 FYNNEI. With V trimmed by 6 bases and J by 3 bases, 5 bases remained unmatched. The CDR3 covers 14 residues. The CDR3 DNA is TGTGCCAGCAGCGGACAGGGGATGGACTATGGCTACACCTTC. Its protein is CASSGQGMDYGYTF.

CDR3 coding DNA: TGTGCCAGCAGTTACTCGGTCGCTGGGGACTATGGCTACACCTTC. Its protein is CASSYSVAGDYGYTF. The chain recombines TRBV6-5 with TRBJ1-2; no clear D. Germline V gene sequence: CDR1 MNHEY, CDR2 SVGAGI. V lost 0 bases and J lost 3, with 11 bases in between. This CDR3 comprises 15 residues.

This rearrangement joins TRBV18 to TRBJ1-3, with TRBD1 matching over 7 bases. The CDR3 has 12 residues. The junction had 4 bases not matched to a gene; V was cut back by 4 bases and J by 10 bases. CDR1 KGHSH and CDR2 LQKENI come from the germline V gene. The CDR3 DNA follows: TGTGCCAGCTCACAACGGGACAGTACCATATATTTT. It is translated as CASSQRDSTIYF.

This chain uses TRBV6-1 with TRBJ1-6, with 7 bases identical to TRBD1. Germline CDR1 and CDR2: MNHNS and SASEGT. CDR3 length: 14 residues. With V trimmed by 5 bases and J by 10 bases, 8 bases remained unmatched. As DNA, the CDR3 is TGTGCCAGCAGTACTACAGGGGTAGGCTCACCCCTCCACTTT. This translates into CASSTTGVGSPLHF.

The count of this clone is one. A much larger clone is a single base away; this may be a read error. The rearrangement uses TRBV30 and TRBJ1-6, with unresolved D. This CDR3 spans 16 amino acids. Germline V CDR1 and CDR2: GTSNPN, SVGIG (reference sequence). The CDR3 nucleotides are TGTGCCCGGAGTCGATCCAAGGCCTCCTATAATTCACCCCTCCACTTT. It is translated as CARSRSKASYNSPLHF.

This clone was observed a single time. The gene calls are TRBV5-4 and TRBJ1-1; 7 bases are a match to TRBD1. CDR1 SGHNT and CDR2 YYREEE come from the germline V gene (reference sequence). This CDR3 has 14 residues. V trimming: 4 bases; J trimming: 6 bases; junction bases outside the gene matches: 9. The CDR3 loop is CASSDGTVGAEAFF. In nucleotides, the CDR3 is TGTGCCAGCAGCGACGGGACAGTGGGGGCTGAAGCTTTCTTT.

The gene calls are TRBV19 and TRBJ2-7; either TRBD1 or TRBD2 may supply D (5 bases each). Trimming removed 1 base at V and 2 bases at J, with 18 bases between. Germline V gene sequence: CDR1 LNHDA, CDR2 SQIVND (reference sequence). The length of the CDR3 is 17 residues. In DNA, the CDR3 is TGTGCCAGTAGTATAGTCGGATTGGGGGACGCCGCCTACGAGCAGTACTTC. Its translation: CASSIVGLGDAAYEQYF.

This clone has only one observation. This chain uses TRBV15 with TRBJ2-7; D not certain. The CDR3 runs to 15 residues. V lost 0 bases, J lost 1 base, and 10 bases lay in between. The germline V gene encodes CDR1 LNHNV and CDR2 YYDKDF (reference sequence). The CDR3 region is CATSRDLGLSYEQYF. In DNA, the CDR3 is TGTGCCACCAGCAGAGATCTAGGGCTGTCCTACGAGCAGTACTTC.

This chain uses TRBV30 with TRBJ2-1; possible D gene TRBD2, 5 bases. Between the trimmed V and J ends, which lost 3 bases and 7 bases, there was a span of 19 bases. This CDR3 comprises 15 residues. Germline V gene sequence: CDR1 GTSNPN, CDR2 SVGIG (reference sequence). CDR3 in DNA: TGTGCCTGGAGGAGGGCCCTAGCAAGAGGGAATGAGCAGTTCTTC. Translation: CAWRRALARGNEQFF.

The V call is TRBV10-2, the J call TRBJ1-1; D gene unclear. Trimming shortened V by 0 bases and J by 6 bases, and 11 bases separated the two germline ends. Germline-derived CDR1 and CDR2 are WSHSY and SAAADI. The CDR3 contains 14 residues. CDR3 amino acids: CASSESGNSAEAFF. The CDR3 DNA reads as TGCGCCAGCAGTGAGTCGGGGAATAGCGCTGAAGCTTTCTTT.

V usage is TRBV4-1 and J usage is TRBJ2-3; D perhaps matches TRBD1 (5 bases). CDR3 length equals 14 residues. V dropped 10 bases and J dropped 4 bases, with 18 bases sitting between them. Germline loops: CDR1 MGHRA, CDR2 YSYEKL. The CDR3 DNA reads as TGCGCCACCTCACCCTGGGCACAGGCAGATACGCAGTATTTT. Protein product: CATSPWAQADTQYF.